This T cell receptor (beta chain) was observed in a study of CD8 T cells in Susac syndrome. Random-hexamer reverse transcription was applied to about 0.45 to 1 ug RNA. TCRdb re-analysed the immunoSEQ multiplex PCR reads in MiXCR, keeping a single row per CDR3 protein. The sample lists around 200,000 distinct CDR3 sequences; roughly 90% were seen once. V lost 8 bases and J lost 5; bases outside the gene matches: 7. The CDR3 is 16 residues long. Multiple sclerosis controls were treatment-naive patients with stable or active relapsing-remitting disease. This clonotype originated in a human donor with multiple sclerosis. The V gene is TRBV12-3 or TRBV12-4, the J gene TRBJ2-2; 14 bases match TRBD2. Input material: CD8+ T cells from PBMCs. CDR3 coding DNA: TGTGCCAGCCAGGGACTAGCGGGAGAACGAACCGGGGAGCTGTTTTTT. The encoded protein is CASQGLAGERTGELFF.